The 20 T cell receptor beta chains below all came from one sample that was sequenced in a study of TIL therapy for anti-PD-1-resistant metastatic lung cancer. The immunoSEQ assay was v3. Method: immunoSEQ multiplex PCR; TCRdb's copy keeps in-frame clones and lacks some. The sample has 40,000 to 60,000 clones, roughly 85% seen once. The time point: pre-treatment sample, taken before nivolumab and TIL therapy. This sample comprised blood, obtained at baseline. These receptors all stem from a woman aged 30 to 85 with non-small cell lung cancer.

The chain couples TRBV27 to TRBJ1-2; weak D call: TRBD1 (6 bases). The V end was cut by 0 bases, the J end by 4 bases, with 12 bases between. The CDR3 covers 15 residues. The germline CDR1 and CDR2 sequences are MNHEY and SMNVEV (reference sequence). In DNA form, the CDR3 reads TGTGCCAGCAGTTTATCGACAGGAGATTTCTATGGCTACACCTTC. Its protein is CASSLSTGDFYGYTF.

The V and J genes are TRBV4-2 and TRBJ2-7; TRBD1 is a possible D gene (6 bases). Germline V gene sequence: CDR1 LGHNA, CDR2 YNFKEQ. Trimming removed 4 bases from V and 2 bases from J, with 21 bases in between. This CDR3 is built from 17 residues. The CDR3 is CASSRGTTQGVPYEQYF. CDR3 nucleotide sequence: TGTGCCAGCAGCCGCGGCACGACACAGGGTGTGCCCTACGAGCAGTACTTC.

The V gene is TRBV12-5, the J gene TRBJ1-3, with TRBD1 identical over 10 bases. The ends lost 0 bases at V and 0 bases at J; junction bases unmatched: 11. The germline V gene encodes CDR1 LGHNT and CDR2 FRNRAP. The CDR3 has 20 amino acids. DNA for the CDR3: TGTGCTAGTGGTTTGGTAGGGGGGACAGGGGCCTTTACCTCTGGAAACACCATATATTTT. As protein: CASGLVGGTGAFTSGNTIYF.

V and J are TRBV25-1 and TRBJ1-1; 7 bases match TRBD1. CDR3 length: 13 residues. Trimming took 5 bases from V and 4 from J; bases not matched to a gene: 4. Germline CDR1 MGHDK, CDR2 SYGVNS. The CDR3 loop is CASSLTGATEAFF. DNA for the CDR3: TGTGCCAGCAGTCTTACAGGGGCCACTGAAGCTTTCTTT.

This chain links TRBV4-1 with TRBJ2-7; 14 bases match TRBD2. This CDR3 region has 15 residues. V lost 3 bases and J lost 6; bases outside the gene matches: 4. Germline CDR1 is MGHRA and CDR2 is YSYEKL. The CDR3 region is CASSQGLAGVGEQYF. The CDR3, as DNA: TGCGCCAGCAGCCAGGGACTAGCGGGAGTTGGCGAGCAGTACTTC.

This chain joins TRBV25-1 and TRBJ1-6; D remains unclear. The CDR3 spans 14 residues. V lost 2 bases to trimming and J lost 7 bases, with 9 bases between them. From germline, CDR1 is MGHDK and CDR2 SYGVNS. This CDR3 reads CASSEVFGNSPLHF. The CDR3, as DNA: TGTGCCAGCAGTGAAGTTTTTGGCAATTCACCCCTCCACTTT. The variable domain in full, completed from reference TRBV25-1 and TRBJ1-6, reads EADIYQTPRYLVIGTGKKITLECSQTMGHDKMYWYQQDPGMELHLIHYSYGVNSTEKGDLSSESTVSRIRTEHFPLTLESARPSHTSQYLCASSEVFGNSPLHFGNGTRLTVT.

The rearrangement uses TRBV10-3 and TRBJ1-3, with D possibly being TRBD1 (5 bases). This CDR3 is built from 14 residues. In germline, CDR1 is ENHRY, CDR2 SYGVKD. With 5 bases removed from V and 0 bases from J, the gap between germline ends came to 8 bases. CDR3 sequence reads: CAISRQRSGNTIYF. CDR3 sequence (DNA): TGTGCCATCAGTAGACAGCGCTCTGGAAACACCATATATTTT.

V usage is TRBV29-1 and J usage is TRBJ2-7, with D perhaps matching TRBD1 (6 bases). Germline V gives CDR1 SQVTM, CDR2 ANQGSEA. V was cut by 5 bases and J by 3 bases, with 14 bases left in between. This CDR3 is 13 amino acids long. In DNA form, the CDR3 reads TGCAGCGTTAGCGCAGGGGTGGGCTACGAGCAGTACTTC. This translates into CSVSAGVGYEQYF.

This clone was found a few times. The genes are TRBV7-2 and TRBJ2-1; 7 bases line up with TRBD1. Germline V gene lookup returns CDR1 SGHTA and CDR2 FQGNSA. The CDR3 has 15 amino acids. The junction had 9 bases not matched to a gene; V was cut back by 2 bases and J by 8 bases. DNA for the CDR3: TGTGCCAGCAGCTTAAAGGGGACAGACCGGCATGAGCAGTTCTTC. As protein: CASSLKGTDRHEQFF.

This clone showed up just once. CDR3 coding DNA: TGTGCCAGCTCACCAGTTCCGGCGGTTACCGGGGAGCTGTTTTTT. Protein product: CASSPVPAVTGELFF. The rearrangement uses TRBV18 and TRBJ2-2; D is unclear. CDR1 is KGHSH, CDR2 LQKENI, per germline. The V end was cut by 2 bases, the J end by 5 bases, with 12 bases between. This CDR3 spans 15 amino acids.

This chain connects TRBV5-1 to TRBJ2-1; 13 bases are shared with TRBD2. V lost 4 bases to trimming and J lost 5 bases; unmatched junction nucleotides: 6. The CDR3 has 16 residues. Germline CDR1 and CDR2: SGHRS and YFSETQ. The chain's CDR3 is CASSLRTSGGNNEQFF. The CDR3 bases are TGCGCCAGCAGCCTACGGACTAGCGGGGGAAACAATGAGCAGTTCTTC.

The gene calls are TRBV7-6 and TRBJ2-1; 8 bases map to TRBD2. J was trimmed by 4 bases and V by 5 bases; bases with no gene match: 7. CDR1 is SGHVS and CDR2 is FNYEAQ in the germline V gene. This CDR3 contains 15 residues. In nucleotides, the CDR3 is TGTGCCAGCAGCCCCACCGGGACTAGTTACAATGAGCAGTTCTTC. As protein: CASSPTGTSYNEQFF.

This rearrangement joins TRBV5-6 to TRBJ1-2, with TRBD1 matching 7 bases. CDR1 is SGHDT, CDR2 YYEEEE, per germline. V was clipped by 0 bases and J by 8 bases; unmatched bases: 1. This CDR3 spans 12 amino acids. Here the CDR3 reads CASSLDRGGYTF. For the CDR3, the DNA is TGTGCCAGCAGCTTGGACAGGGGAGGCTACACCTTC.

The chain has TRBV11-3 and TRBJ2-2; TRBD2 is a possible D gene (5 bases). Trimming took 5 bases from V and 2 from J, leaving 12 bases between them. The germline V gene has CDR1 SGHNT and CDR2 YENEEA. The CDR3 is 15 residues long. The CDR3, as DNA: TGTGCCAGCAGCCTACGGGGAACCAACACCGGGGAGCTGTTTTTT. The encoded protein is CASSLRGTNTGELFF. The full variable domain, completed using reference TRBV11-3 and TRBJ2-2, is EAGVVQSPRYKIIEKKQPVAFWCNPISGHNTLYWYLQNLGQGPELLIRYENEEAVDDSQLPKDRFSAERLKGVDSTLKIQPAELGDSAVYLCASSLRGTNTGELFFGEGSRLTVL.

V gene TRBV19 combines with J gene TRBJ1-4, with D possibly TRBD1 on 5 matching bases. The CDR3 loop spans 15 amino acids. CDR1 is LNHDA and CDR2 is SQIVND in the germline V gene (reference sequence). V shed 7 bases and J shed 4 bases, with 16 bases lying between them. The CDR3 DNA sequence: TGTGCCAGTAAATCCGGGGCAGCCAATAATGAAAAACTGTTTTTT. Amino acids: CASKSGAANNEKLFF.

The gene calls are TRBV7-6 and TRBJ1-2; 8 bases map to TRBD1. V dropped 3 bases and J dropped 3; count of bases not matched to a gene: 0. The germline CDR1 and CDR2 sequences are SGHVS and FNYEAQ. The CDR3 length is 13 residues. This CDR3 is CASSLGQDYGYTF. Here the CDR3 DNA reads TGTGCCAGCAGCTTGGGACAGGACTATGGCTACACCTTC.

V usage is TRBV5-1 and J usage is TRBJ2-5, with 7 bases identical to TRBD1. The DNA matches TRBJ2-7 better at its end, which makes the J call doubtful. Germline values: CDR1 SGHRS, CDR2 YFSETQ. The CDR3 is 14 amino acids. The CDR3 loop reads CASSHGTAYYEQYF. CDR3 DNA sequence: TGCGCCAGCAGCCACGGGACAGCTTACTACGAGCAGTACTTC.

The CDR3 nucleotides read TGTGCCAGCAGCAAGGGAAACACCGGGGAGCTGTTTTTT. The encoded protein is CASSKGNTGELFF. The chain recombines TRBV7-9 with TRBJ2-2; D is unresolved. The germline CDR1 and CDR2 sequences are SEHNR and FQNEAQ (reference sequence). The CDR3 covers 13 residues. V lost 5 bases and J lost 2, with 6 bases in between.

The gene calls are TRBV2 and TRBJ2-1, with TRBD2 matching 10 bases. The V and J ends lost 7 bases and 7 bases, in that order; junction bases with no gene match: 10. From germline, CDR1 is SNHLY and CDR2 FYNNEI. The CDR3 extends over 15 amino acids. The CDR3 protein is CASNRAGGPENEQFF. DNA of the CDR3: TGTGCCAGCAACCGAGCGGGGGGGCCTGAAAATGAGCAGTTCTTC. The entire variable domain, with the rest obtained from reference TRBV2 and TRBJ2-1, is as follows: EPEVTQTPSHQVTQMGQEVILRCVPISNHLYFYWYRQILGQKVEFLVSFYNNEISEKSEIFDDQFSVERPDGSNFTLKIRSTKLEDSAMYFCASNRAGGPENEQFFGPGTRLTVL.

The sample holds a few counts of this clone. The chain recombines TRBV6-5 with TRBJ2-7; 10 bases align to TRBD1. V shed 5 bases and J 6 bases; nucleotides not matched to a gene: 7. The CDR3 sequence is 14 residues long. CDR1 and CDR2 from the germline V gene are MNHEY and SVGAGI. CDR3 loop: CASSEWTGGVEQYF. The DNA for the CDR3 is TGTGCCAGCAGTGAATGGACAGGGGGGGTCGAGCAGTACTTC.